Listed here are 24 T cell receptor beta chains from one sample, sequenced in a study of metastatic and nonmetastatic thyroid tumors. From the PCR reads, TCRdb re-called clones with MiXCR. The table shows about 92,000 clones, with just under 15% occurring only once. Ahead of thyroid surgery, no patient had received treatment of any kind. Sequenced: blood. These receptors all come from a female donor with papillary thyroid cancer or a benign thyroid nodule (not recorded which). Some clones in this sample may be carry-over from other donors' samples.

This clone was picked up many times. The identical CDR3 is also encoded by other nucleotide sequences in the sample. The rearrangement links TRBV4-1 to TRBJ1-5; weak D call: TRBD1 (5 bases). Trimming removed 0 bases from V and 6 bases from J, with 12 bases in between. Germline-derived CDR1 and CDR2 are MGHRA and YSYEKL. The CDR3 covers 15 residues. CDR3 loop: CASSQDRAAGQPQHF. The CDR3 coding sequence is TGCGCCAGCAGCCAAGACAGGGCGGCTGGTCAGCCCCAGCATTTT.

In this sample, this clone turned up many times. J is TRBJ1-5 and V is TRBV7-3, with D uncertain. Germline values: CDR1 SGHTA, CDR2 FQGTGA. The CDR3 sequence is 16 residues long. V lost 2 bases to trimming and J lost 6 bases, with 17 bases between them. In DNA form, the CDR3 reads TGTGCCAGCAGCTTAGTACGCCCGAGAACGGCTCAGCCCCAGCATTTT. Translation gives CASSLVRPRTAQPQHF.

This clone was detected many times. The chain is built from TRBV27 and TRBJ2-1; D gene uncertain. The V gene lost 1 base and the J gene lost 10 bases, with 8 bases spanning the gap. The CDR3 sequence is 12 residues long. Germline V lookup: CDR1 MNHEY, CDR2 SMNVEV (reference sequence). CDR3 sequence (DNA): TGTGCCAGCAGTTTATACGGAGCGGAGCAGTTCTTC. It translates to CASSLYGAEQFF.

This clone was observed many times. The chain couples TRBV3-1 to TRBJ2-3; 7 bases agree with TRBD2. Per germline, CDR1 LGHDT and CDR2 YNNKEL (reference sequence). The junction had 6 bases not matched to a gene; V was cut back by 0 bases and J by 6 bases. This CDR3 is 15 amino acids long. The CDR3 DNA reads as TGTGCCAGCAGCCAAGATCGATTAGCGGGTGATACGCAGTATTTT. Translated, it gives CASSQDRLAGDTQYF.

The count of this clone is one. A much larger clone differs by one base, so this may be a read error. The chain combines TRBV19 with TRBJ2-2; 7 nucleotides match TRBD2. J was trimmed by 3 bases and V by 6 bases; bases with no gene match: 19. The CDR3 consists of 19 residues. Germline V CDR1 and CDR2: LNHDA, SQIVND (reference sequence). CDR3 sequence (DNA): TGTGCCAGTAGCCGGGAGGACTTGGGGAGGATCGGTTACACCGGGGAGCTGTTTTTT. This translates into CASSREDLGRIGYTGELFF.

This clone was picked up many times. The gene calls are TRBV3-1 and TRBJ2-2, with unresolved D. Trimming removed 2 bases at V and 4 bases at J, with 14 bases between. The CDR3 loop spans 16 amino acids. Per germline, CDR1 LGHDT and CDR2 YNNKEL (reference sequence). CDR3 coding DNA: TGTGCCAGCAGCCAACTCCCCCCATCGAGCACCGGGGAGCTGTTTTTT. Residues: CASSQLPPSSTGELFF.

This chain links TRBV4-2 with TRBJ2-6; 7 bases align to TRBD1. CDR3 size: 16 residues. Germline V gene data show CDR1 as LGHNA and CDR2 as YNFKEQ. V lost 6 bases and J lost 1; bases outside the gene matches: 6. This CDR3 is CASRRDSSSGANVLTF. As DNA, the CDR3 is TGTGCCAGCAGACGGGACAGTAGTTCTGGGGCCAACGTCCTGACTTTC.

At least ten counts were recorded for this clone. The chain carries TRBV2 and TRBJ1-5, with D tentatively TRBD1 (5 bases). The CDR3 covers 17 residues. Germline-derived CDR1 and CDR2 are SNHLY and FYNNEI. Trimming cost V 1 base and J 4 bases, with 17 bases left between them. The CDR3 DNA is TGTGCCAGCAGTGAAGTAACAGGCCGGAAGGGTAATCAGCCCCAGCATTTT. Residues: CASSEVTGRKGNQPQHF.

This clone occurred a few times. The DNA of the CDR3 is TGTGCCAGCAGCAGCACCCTCCTGGACAGTGGGCGAAACGAGCAGTACTTC. This gives the protein CASSSTLLDSGRNEQYF. V usage is TRBV28 and J usage is TRBJ2-7, with D possibly TRBD1 on 6 matching bases. With 6 bases removed from V and 5 bases from J, the gap between germline ends came to 26 bases. Looked up from germline, CDR1 is MDHEN and CDR2 is SYDVKM. The CDR3 length is 17 residues.

This clone was counted at least ten times. This CDR3 reads CASSLRDRDYGYTF. The CDR3 nucleotides are TGTGCCAGCAGCTTAAGGGATCGGGACTATGGCTACACCTTC. The chain employs TRBV7-8 and TRBJ1-2; D call uncertain. The CDR3 is 14 amino acids. Trimming shortened V by 2 bases and J by 3 bases, and 10 bases separated the two germline ends. From germline, CDR1 is SGHVS and CDR2 FQNEAQ.

V and J are TRBV2 and TRBJ2-5; the D gene is possibly TRBD2 (5 bases). CDR3 length: 15 residues. The germline gives CDR1 SNHLY, CDR2 FYNNEI. Trimming left V 0 bases short and J 6 bases short, with 14 bases between. The CDR3 nucleotides are TGTGCCAGCAGTGAAGCGCGGGTGGGCGGTAAGACCCAGTACTTC. It codes for CASSEARVGGKTQYF.

This clone showed up many times. This chain joins TRBV7-8 and TRBJ1-2, with D possibly being TRBD1 (6 bases). Looked up from germline, CDR1 is SGHVS and CDR2 is FQNEAQ. The CDR3 covers 14 residues. Trimming pared 1 base from V and 3 bases from J, leaving 9 bases between. CDR3 coding DNA: TGTGCCAGCAGCTTAGGATACAGGGACTATGGCTACACCTTC. Residues: CASSLGYRDYGYTF.

This clone was counted ten times or more. CDR3 amino acids: CSVGQPNTGELFF. In DNA, the CDR3 is TGCAGCGTTGGACAGCCGAACACCGGGGAGCTGTTTTTT. The rearrangement links TRBV29-1 to TRBJ2-2; tentatively, D is TRBD1 (5 bases). Germline V gives CDR1 SQVTM, CDR2 ANQGSEA. This CDR3 contains 13 residues. V gave up 4 bases and J gave up 0 bases, with 6 bases separating them.

For this clone: One base away lies a much larger clone, so this may be a sequencing read error. This rearrangement joins TRBV7-2 to TRBJ2-3; D remains unclear. Trimming took 4 bases from V and 4 from J, leaving 15 bases between them. CDR3 length: 15 amino acids. Germline values: CDR1 SGHTA, CDR2 FQGNSA. CDR3 in amino acids: CASSSAVVSADTQYF. The CDR3 DNA is TGTGCCAGCAGCTCAGCAGTGGTTTCGGCAGATACGCAGTATTTT.

This clone was recorded at least ten times. The genes are TRBV7-9 and TRBJ1-1; no reliable D call. V was pared by 5 bases and J by 5 bases, with 12 bases between. The CDR3 is made up of 13 amino acids. Germline V gene lookup returns CDR1 SEHNR and CDR2 FQNEAQ (reference sequence). The CDR3, as DNA: TGTGCCAGCAGCGCCGGTGGGCAAACTGAAGCTTTCTTT. Its protein is CASSAGGQTEAFF. The whole variable domain, remainder taken from reference TRBV7-9 and TRBJ1-1, is DTGVSQNPRHKITKRGQNVTFRCDPISEHNRLYWYRQTLGQGPEFLTYFQNEAQLEKSRLLSDRFSAERPKGSFSTLEIQRTEQGDSAMYLCASSAGGQTEAFFGQGTRLTVV.

Note on this clone: A read error is possible here, since a much larger clone lies one base away. The rearrangement joins TRBV5-1 to TRBJ2-3, with TRBD2 as a possible D gene (6 bases). Germline CDR1 SGHRS, CDR2 YFSETQ. This CDR3 region has 15 residues. This CDR3 is CASILVSSDTDTQYF. CDR3 nucleotide sequence: TGCGCCAGCATCTTGGTTTCTAGCGACACAGATACGCAGTATTTT.

This clone was counted ten times or more. This sequence joins TRBV7-2 and TRBJ2-7; possibly TRBD2 for D (6 bases). The V and J ends lost 3 bases and 3 bases respectively, with 15 bases between them. The CDR3 extends over 15 amino acids. Germline values: CDR1 SGHTA, CDR2 FQGNSA. In nucleotides, the CDR3 is TGTGCCAGCAGCTTCCAAGGCGGGGAGCACTACGAGCAGTACTTC. Amino acids: CASSFQGGEHYEQYF.

This clone was observed a few times. This sequence may be a read error, since a much larger clone differs from it by one base. No conserved phenylalanine or tryptophan ends this CDR3, so it is likely a read error. This chain joins TRBV7-8 and TRBJ1-1; D may be TRBD1 (5 bases). Germline V gene sequence: CDR1 SGHVS, CDR2 FQNEAQ. This CDR3 is built from 12 residues. The ends were cut back, 4 bases at V and 5 bases at J, with 8 bases in the middle. The CDR3 coding sequence is TGTGCCAGCAGCTCAACAGGAACTGAAGCTTTCCTT. It is translated as CASSSTGTEAFL.

J is TRBJ1-2 and V is TRBV30, with D hard to call. Germline V gives CDR1 GTSNPN, CDR2 SVGIG (reference sequence). V gave up 3 bases and J gave up 4 bases, with 21 bases separating them. The CDR3 covers 16 residues. CDR3 sequence reads: CAWSVFSRAGFYGYTF. Here the CDR3 DNA reads TGTGCCTGGAGCGTCTTCAGTCGGGCAGGCTTCTATGGCTACACCTTC.

This clone was observed a few times. This chain uses TRBV12-3 or TRBV12-4 with TRBJ2-5; possible D gene TRBD2, 7 bases. The CDR3 is made up of 16 amino acids. Trimming stripped 3 bases from V and 1 base from J, with 15 bases between. The CDR3, as DNA: TGTGCCAGCAGTTTGGGGGGGGGGCGCAGCCAAGAGACCCAGTACTTC. Its translation: CASSLGGGRSQETQYF.

As to this clone: The germline gene is not matched at one end of the junction; a read error may be the cause. The chain carries TRBV11-2 and TRBJ1-2, with 8 bases fitting TRBD1. The CDR3 extends over 16 amino acids. Germline V gene data show CDR1 as SGHAT and CDR2 as FQNNGV. CDR3 DNA sequence: TGTGCCAGCAGCCGACCACTAGGACAGGGTACTTATGGATACACCTTC. Translated, it gives CASSRPLGQGTYGYTF.

A few counts support this clone. The gene calls are TRBV28 and TRBJ1-5; no clear D gene. The CDR3 has 15 amino acids. Trimming removed 6 bases from V and 9 bases from J, with 21 bases in between. Germline V gives CDR1 MDHEN, CDR2 SYDVKM. Written as DNA, the CDR3 is TGTGCCAGCAGCCTCGTGGCCTCCAAGGTGTCGCCCCAGCATTTT. Translation gives CASSLVASKVSPQHF.

This clone has ten or more counts. The gene calls are TRBV9 and TRBJ1-6, with 8 bases matching TRBD1. Germline V gene data show CDR1 as SGDLS and CDR2 as YYNGEE. This CDR3 region has 15 residues. V was pared by 0 bases and J by 7 bases, with 3 bases of the junction left unmatched. The CDR3 DNA reads TGTGCCAGCAGCGTAGTGCAGGGGGCGAATTCACCCCTCCACTTT. This codes for CASSVVQGANSPLHF.

This clone was counted many times. The chain recombines TRBV12-3 or TRBV12-4 with TRBJ2-7, with 7 bases that match TRBD1. The CDR3 has 13 residues. V shed 3 bases, J shed 7 bases, and the junction held 6 bases outside the gene matches. The CDR3 loop reads CASSFGQGEEQYF. In DNA, the CDR3 is TGTGCCAGCAGTTTCGGGCAGGGGGAAGAGCAGTACTTC.